Detailed here is one T cell receptor (beta chain). These data originate in a study of blood T cell repertoires in COVID-19. CDR3 length: 14 residues. The germline V gene encodes CDR1 SGHRS and CDR2 YFSETQ. Germline trimming cut 3 bases from V and 3 bases from J; bases unmatched to any gene: 5. This table comes from immunoSEQ multiplex PCR, and its TCRdb copy is limited to in-frame clones, with some not included. The sample includes around 120,000 clones, 69% of them seen just once. The V gene is TRBV5-1, the J gene TRBJ2-7, with TRBD2 matching 8 bases. Material: peripheral blood. The receptor comes from a man older than 75 with acute or convalescent COVID-19. The CDR3 spells CASSSTGTSYEQYF. DNA for the CDR3: TGCGCCAGCAGCTCTACCGGGACTAGCTACGAGCAGTACTTC. The entire variable domain, with the rest obtained from reference TRBV5-1 and TRBJ2-7, is as follows: KAGVTQTPRYLIKTRGQQVTLSCSPISGHRSVSWYQQTPGQGLQFLFEYFSETQRNKGNFPGRFSGRQFSNSRSEMNVSTLELGDSALYLCASSSTGTSYEQYFGPGTRLTVT.